This TCR beta chain was sequenced during a study of blood T cell repertoires in COVID-19. Study-wide context: From the United States, Italy and Spain came samples of acute and convalescent COVID-19.

As handled by the study authors: Amplification of reference gene primers was used by the study to estimate nucleated cell counts. Sequencing was performed with immunoSEQ multiplex PCR; in TCRdb, only in-frame clones are kept and a portion is missing. The DNA was the basis for D and trimming; V, J and clone size are from that table. The sample has over 150,000 clones, roughly 84% seen once. There are 14 residues in the CDR3. Trimming removed 6 bases from V and 6 bases from J; junction bases left unmatched: 3. Germline V gene sequence: CDR1 KGHSH, CDR2 LQKENI. The sequence was collected from a woman in her fifties or sixties with acute or convalescent COVID-19. Sequenced: peripheral blood. This chain links TRBV18 with TRBJ1-5, with 12 bases aligning to TRBD1. CDR3 nucleotide sequence: TGTGCCAGCTCTGGGACAGGGGGCTTTCAGCCCCAGCATTTT. Its translation: CASSGTGGFQPQHF. Looking up the rest from reference TRBV18 and TRBJ1-5 gives the full variable domain: NAGVMQNPRHLVRRRGQEARLRCSPMKGHSHVYWYRQLPEEGLKFMVYLQKENIIDESGMPKERFSAEFPKEGPSILRIQQVVRGDSAAYFCASSGTGGFQPQHFGDGTRLSIL.